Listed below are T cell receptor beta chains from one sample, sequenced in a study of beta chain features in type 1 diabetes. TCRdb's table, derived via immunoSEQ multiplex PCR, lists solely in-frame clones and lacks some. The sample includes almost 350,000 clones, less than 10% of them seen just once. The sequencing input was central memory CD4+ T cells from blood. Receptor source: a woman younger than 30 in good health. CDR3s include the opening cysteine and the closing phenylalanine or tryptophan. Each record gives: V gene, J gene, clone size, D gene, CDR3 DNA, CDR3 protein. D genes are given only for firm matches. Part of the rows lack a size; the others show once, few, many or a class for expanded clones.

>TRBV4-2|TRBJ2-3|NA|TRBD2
TGTGCCAGCAGCCAGAAGGCGGGAGGAGTTTCAGATACGCAGTATTTT
CASSQKAGGVSDTQYF
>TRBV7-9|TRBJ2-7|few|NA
TGTGCCAGCAGCTTATGGGAATACGAGCAGTACTTC
CASSLWEYEQYF
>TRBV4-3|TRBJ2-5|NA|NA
TGCGCCAGCAGCCCTACGGGACACTTTCAAGAGACCCAGTACTTC
CASSPTGHFQETQYF
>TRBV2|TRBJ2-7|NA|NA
TGTGCCAGCAGTAACCAATTGACAGGCGCCTACGAGCAGTACTTC
CASSNQLTGAYEQYF
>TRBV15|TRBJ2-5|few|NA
TGTGCCACCAGCAGTCAGGACGGAAGGGGGGAGACCCAGTACTTC
CATSSQDGRGETQYF
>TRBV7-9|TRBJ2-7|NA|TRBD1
TGTGCCAGCAGCTTAGCAGGACAGGGGTCCCACGAGCAGTACTTC
CASSLAGQGSHEQYF
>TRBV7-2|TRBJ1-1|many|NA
TGTGCCAGCAGCCTTACAGGGAAGGGCGTAGCTTTCTTT
CASSLTGKGVAFF
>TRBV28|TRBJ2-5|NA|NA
TGTGCCAGCAGTTTGGAGGGACGTAGGACCCAGTACTTC
CASSLEGRRTQYF
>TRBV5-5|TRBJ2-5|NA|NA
TGTGCCAGCACTTATAATGTCTGGGTGGGAGACCAAGAGACCCAGTACTTC
CASTYNVWVGDQETQYF
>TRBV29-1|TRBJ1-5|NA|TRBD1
TGCAGCGTGTCGGACAGGGAAAGTCAGCCCCAGCATTTT
CSVSDRESQPQHF
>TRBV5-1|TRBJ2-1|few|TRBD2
TGCGCCAGCAGCCGCCACCGACTAGCGGGAGGGTCCTTAGACAATGAGCAGTTCTTC
CASSRHRLAGGSLDNEQFF
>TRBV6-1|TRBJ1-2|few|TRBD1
TGTGCCAGCAGTCTAGGGACAGGGGGAAGGAATGGCTACACCTTC
CASSLGTGGRNGYTF
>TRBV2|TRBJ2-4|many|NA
TGTGCCAGCAGTGAGGAGACTATAAACATTCAGTACTTC
CASSEETINIQYF